The present entry profiles one T cell receptor (beta chain) with its context. Its antigen is not known. This record comes from a study of blood T cells in healthy people across ages. Findings of the study overall: It was found that TCR beta diversity correlated strongly with the percentage of naive T cells.

There are 12 residues in the CDR3. Per germline, CDR1 MNHNS and CDR2 SASEGT. V gave up 3 bases and J gave up 12 bases, with 13 bases separating them. Alongside a J-beta primer mix, a sample-barcoded 5' primer served in a second PCR lasting roughly 6 to 11 cycles. TCRdb re-analysed the 5' RACE reads in MiXCR, keeping a single row per CDR3 protein. In the table there are about 780,000 distinct CDR3 sequences, roughly 26% of which are singletons. In addition, the sample was reused for a study of T cells of mothers and their children.

V is TRBV6-1 and J is TRBJ2-3; D not resolved. Sequencing was done on a sample of blood. The sequence was collected from a boy aged 5-17 years in good health. The CDR3 reads CASSDRLLYQYF. CDR3 bases: TGTGCCAGCAGTGACAGGCTCCTTTACCAGTATTTT.